Below are 9 T cell receptor beta chains sequenced from a single sample in a study of blood T cell repertoires in COVID-19. Libraries were prepared by immunoSEQ multiplex PCR; TCRdb keeps only in-frame clonotypes and omits some of them. Among a few hundred thousand clones listed, under 85% were seen once. The material sequenced was peripheral blood. The receptors shown here come from a human donor with COVID-19, enrolled during active disease. The donor label of this sample is uncertain.

The chain recombines TRBV27 with TRBJ1-5, with no clear D. The germline V gene encodes CDR1 MNHEY and CDR2 SMNVEV (reference sequence). CDR3 length equals 18 residues. V was trimmed by 5 bases and J by 4 bases, leaving 24 bases between them. This CDR3 is CASSQLPPGEGINQPQHF. The CDR3 nucleotides are TGTGCCAGCAGTCAGCTCCCCCCGGGTGAGGGAATAAATCAGCCCCAGCATTTT.

This chain links TRBV6-5 with TRBJ1-2, with D possibly TRBD1 on 5 matching bases. The CDR3 runs 13 residues. Germline V lookup: CDR1 MNHEY, CDR2 SVGAGI. V was pared by 5 bases and J by 5 bases, with 12 bases between. The CDR3: CASSRGGGYGYTF. The CDR3 DNA reads as TGTGCCAGCAGTCGCGGGGGGGGGTATGGCTACACCTTC.

The chain employs TRBV27 and TRBJ2-1; 7 nucleotides match TRBD2. Germline CDR1 is MNHEY and CDR2 is SMNVEV (reference sequence). V dropped 3 bases and J dropped 3; count of bases not matched to a gene: 5. The CDR3 has 15 amino acids. For the CDR3, the DNA is TGTGCCAGCAGTTTTGTGCGGGAGTACTACAATGAGCAGTTCTTC. Translation: CASSFVREYYNEQFF.

The genes are TRBV5-3 and TRBJ1-1; 8 positions match TRBD1. TRBV5-3 is an ORF for which the function is uncertain. CDR3 size: 13 residues. V lost 4 bases to trimming and J lost 8 bases; unmatched junction nucleotides: 7. In DNA form, the CDR3 reads TGTGCCAGAAGCGGACAGGGCTTTGGAGAAGCTTTCTTT. As protein: CARSGQGFGEAFF.

The DNA for the CDR3 is TGTGCCAGCAGCTTAGTCGGGACTAGCGGGTGGGGAAATGAGCAGTTCTTC. Its protein is CASSLVGTSGWGNEQFF. This chain uses TRBV7-2 with TRBJ2-1; TRBD2 matches at 12 bases. Trimming removed 1 base from V and 7 bases from J; junction bases left unmatched: 8. The CDR3 runs 17 residues. Germline V gives CDR1 SGHTA, CDR2 FQGNSA.

The chain carries TRBV7-3 and TRBJ2-1; the match to TRBD2 covers 7 bases. Germline V gene lookup returns CDR1 SGHTA and CDR2 FQGTGA. The CDR3 is made up of 15 amino acids. V shed 5 bases, J shed 3 bases, and the junction held 7 bases outside the gene matches. The CDR3 DNA reads as TGTGCCAGCAGCCCAAGGGGCGGGAGCTACAATGAGCAGTTCTTC. This sequence encodes CASSPRGGSYNEQFF. Variable domain in full (rest from reference TRBV7-3 and TRBJ2-1): GAGVSQTPSNKVTEKGKYVELRCDPISGHTALYWYRQSLGQGPEFLIYFQGTGAADDSGLPNDRFFAVRPEGSVSTLKIQRTERGDSAVYLCASSPRGGSYNEQFFGPGTRLTVL.

The rearrangement uses TRBV6-5 and TRBJ1-4, with a weak D call TRBD1 (6 bases). V lost 6 bases and J 5 bases, leaving 16 bases between the germline ends. The germline gives CDR1 MNHEY, CDR2 SVGAGI. The CDR3 is 15 amino acids. CDR3 residues: CASRKLQGWNEKLFF. CDR3 DNA sequence: TGTGCCAGCAGAAAACTACAGGGCTGGAATGAAAAACTGTTTTTT.

The V call is TRBV28, the J call TRBJ2-3; the D gene is possibly TRBD1 (5 bases). The V and J ends lost 5 bases and 4 bases respectively, with 10 bases between them. The germline CDR1 and CDR2 sequences are MDHEN and SYDVKM. The CDR3 runs 13 residues. The CDR3 DNA follows: TGTGCCAGCAGTAACCAGGGATCAGATACGCAGTATTTT. Its protein is CASSNQGSDTQYF.

The chain employs TRBV7-2 and TRBJ1-4, with D uncertain. CDR1 and CDR2 from the germline V gene are SGHTA and FQGNSA. The V and J ends lost 5 bases and 6 bases respectively, with 13 bases between them. This CDR3 region has 14 residues. In DNA, the CDR3 is TGTGCCAGCAGCCCTGCCGAGTGGTATGAAAAACTGTTTTTT. Encoded protein: CASSPAEWYEKLFF. The full variable domain, its missing parts supplied by reference TRBV7-2 and TRBJ1-4, is GAGVSQSPSNKVTEKGKDVELRCDPISGHTALYWYRQSLGQGLEFLIYFQGNSAPDKSGLPSDRFSAERTGGSVSTLTIQRTQQEDSAVYLCASSPAEWYEKLFFGSGTQLSVL.